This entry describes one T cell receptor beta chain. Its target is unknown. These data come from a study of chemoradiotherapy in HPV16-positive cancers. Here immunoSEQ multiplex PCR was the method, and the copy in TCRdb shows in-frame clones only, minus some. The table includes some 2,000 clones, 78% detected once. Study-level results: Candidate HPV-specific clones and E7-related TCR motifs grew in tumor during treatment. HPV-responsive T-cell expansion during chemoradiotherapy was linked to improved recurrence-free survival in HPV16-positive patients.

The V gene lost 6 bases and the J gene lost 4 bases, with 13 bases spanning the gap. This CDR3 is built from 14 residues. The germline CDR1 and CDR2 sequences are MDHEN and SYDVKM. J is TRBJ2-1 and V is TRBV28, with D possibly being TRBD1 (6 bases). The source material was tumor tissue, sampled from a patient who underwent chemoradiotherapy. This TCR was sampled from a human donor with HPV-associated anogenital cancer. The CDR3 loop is CASSPQDRYNEQFF. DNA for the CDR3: TGTGCCAGCAGCCCCCAGGACAGATACAATGAGCAGTTCTTC.